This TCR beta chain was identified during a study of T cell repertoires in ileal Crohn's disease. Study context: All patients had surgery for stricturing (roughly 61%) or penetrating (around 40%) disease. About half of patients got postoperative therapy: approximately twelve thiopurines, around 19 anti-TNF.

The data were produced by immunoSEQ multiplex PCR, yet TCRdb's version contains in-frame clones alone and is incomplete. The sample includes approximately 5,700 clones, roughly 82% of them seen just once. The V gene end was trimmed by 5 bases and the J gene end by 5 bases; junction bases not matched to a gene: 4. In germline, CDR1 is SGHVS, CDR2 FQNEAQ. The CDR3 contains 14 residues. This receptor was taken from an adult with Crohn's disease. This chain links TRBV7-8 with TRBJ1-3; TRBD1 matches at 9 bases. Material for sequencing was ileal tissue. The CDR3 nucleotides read TGTGCCAGCAGCCCAGGACAGGGGAGAAACACCATATATTTT. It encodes CASSPGQGRNTIYF.